The source of this T cell receptor (beta chain) is a study of CD4 T cells in relation to SARS-CoV-2 and coronaviruses. Study information: ViraFEST: approximately 10-day antigen culture of PBMCs, then TCR beta CDR3 sequencing. Crossreactive spike epitopes shared across donors were mapped to their HLA restriction.

The assay was immunoSEQ multiplex PCR, and TCRdb's table has in-frame clones only and misses some. The repertoire holds 20,000 to 25,000 clones, about 71% seen once, with about a sixth in the top ten. On this clone: Its antigen is as yet unknown.

Before the COVID-19 pandemic, during about 2011-2018, CD4+ T cells were taken from unexposed donors. The cells were cultured for under 13 days before CD4+ T cells were isolated. Unexposed-donor CD4+ T cells were probed with SARS-CoV-2 S/N and four cold-coronavirus spikes, cells permitting. The CDR3 is 14 residues long. Trimming removed 4 bases at V and 1 base at J, with 8 bases between. Germline CDR1 and CDR2: SGHAT and FQNNGV. The sample taken for sequencing was CD4+ T cells from PBMCs, cultured in vitro. This receptor was obtained from a human donor in good health. The J gene is TRBJ2-4, the V gene TRBV11-2; the D is unclear. This CDR3 is CASSSMRAKNIQYF. The CDR3 bases are TGTGCCAGCAGCTCCATGAGGGCCAAAAACATTCAGTACTTC.